Each of the 32 T cell receptor beta chains below was sequenced from the same sample in a study of long-term antiretroviral therapy in people with HIV. Run at survey level, the immunoSEQ assay was version v3.0. Profiling relied on immunoSEQ multiplex PCR, and the TCRdb table lists in-frame clones only, not all of them. This table has about 25,000 clones, around 86% appearing once. Here the sequenced sample was unsorted PBMCs, taken 1.9 years after starting antiretroviral therapy. The origin of the receptors is a woman aged 25 to 39 with HIV.

This chain links TRBV29-1 with TRBJ2-2; no clear D gene. CDR3 length: 14 amino acids. V lost 5 bases and J lost 2, with 12 bases in between. Germline CDR1 reads SQVTM; CDR2 reads ANQGSEA. The CDR3 protein is CSVLNPFNTGELFF. CDR3 coding DNA: TGCAGCGTTTTAAACCCGTTCAACACCGGGGAGCTGTTTTTT.

In DNA, the CDR3 is TGTGCCAGCAGTGAAACGCGCGGCAGGGGGGGCAATGAGCAGTTCTTC. This codes for CASSETRGRGGNEQFF. This chain uses TRBV2 with TRBJ2-1, with D perhaps TRBD1 or TRBD2 (7 bases each). Germline CDR1 reads SNHLY; CDR2 reads FYNNEI. Trimming took 2 bases from V and 6 from J, leaving 17 bases between them. The CDR3 runs to 16 residues.

This clone occurred a few times. The chain couples TRBV19 to TRBJ1-6; TRBD1 is a possible D gene (5 bases). Trimming pared 10 bases from V and 7 bases from J, leaving 14 bases between. The CDR3 loop spans 13 amino acids. The V gene's germline CDR1 is LNHDA and CDR2 SQIVND (reference sequence). The CDR3 region has the DNA TGTGCCACACGCGGGGGGACCAATTCACCCCTCCACTTT. This sequence encodes CATRGGTNSPLHF.

The rearrangement uses TRBV29-1 and TRBJ1-1; no clear D. Looked up from germline, CDR1 is SQVTM and CDR2 is ANQGSEA. This CDR3 has 14 residues. Deletions cut 7 bases from V and 0 bases from J, with 15 bases between. The CDR3 coding sequence is TGCAGCGGAGGATCCGAAGTTTTGAACACTGAAGCTTTCTTT. This translates into CSGGSEVLNTEAFF.

The genes are TRBV11-3 and TRBJ1-1, with D hard to call. Trimming left V 2 bases short and J 4 bases short, with 14 bases between. The CDR3 has 15 residues. Germline CDR1 is SGHNT and CDR2 is YENEEA. CDR3 region: CASSLSLRVVTEAFF. In DNA form, the CDR3 reads TGTGCCAGCAGCTTAAGTCTTCGGGTTGTCACTGAAGCTTTCTTT.

The V and J genes are TRBV5-1 and TRBJ1-1; no clear D gene. CDR1 is SGHRS and CDR2 is YFSETQ in the germline V gene. Trimming pared 0 bases from V and 3 bases from J, leaving 12 bases between. This CDR3 contains 15 residues. CDR3 DNA: TGCGCCAGCAGCTTGGGGGAAGGGAGGTACACTGAAGCTTTCTTT. This codes for CASSLGEGRYTEAFF.

The chain links TRBV7-6 to TRBJ2-1; 8 bases are a match to TRBD1. The junction had 2 bases not matched to a gene; V was cut back by 0 bases and J by 4 bases. Germline lookup yields CDR1 SGHVS and CDR2 FNYEAQ. The length of the CDR3 is 15 residues. CDR3 sequence (DNA): TGTGCCAGCAGCTTAGCGGGACAGGTATACAATGAGCAGTTCTTC. Its protein product is CASSLAGQVYNEQFF.

V gene TRBV18 combines with J gene TRBJ1-2; 10 positions agree with TRBD1. Per germline, CDR1 KGHSH and CDR2 LQKENI. The junction had 14 bases not matched to a gene; V was cut back by 3 bases and J by 4 bases. There are 18 residues in the CDR3. The CDR3 sequence: CASSPGQGVATIGYGYTF. CDR3 sequence (DNA): TGTGCCAGCTCACCCGGACAGGGGGTAGCTACAATTGGCTATGGCTACACCTTC.

J is TRBJ2-5 and V is TRBV14, with 8 bases matching TRBD1. V trimming: 4 bases; J trimming: 5 bases; junction bases outside the gene matches: 6. The germline V gene encodes CDR1 SGHDN and CDR2 FVKESK. This CDR3 comprises 14 residues. The CDR3 loop reads CASSRQGFWETQYF. DNA of the CDR3: TGTGCCAGCAGCCGACAGGGGTTCTGGGAGACCCAGTACTTC.

V and J are TRBV5-4 and TRBJ2-3; possible D gene TRBD2, 6 bases. Germline V gene sequence: CDR1 SGHNT, CDR2 YYREEE (reference sequence). The CDR3 has 14 residues. V lost 4 bases, J lost 4 bases, and 13 bases lay in between. The CDR3 is CASSPRVAADTQYF. DNA of the CDR3: TGTGCCAGCAGCCCTCGAGTAGCGGCAGATACGCAGTATTTT.

The chain employs TRBV2 and TRBJ2-5, with TRBD2 matching over 13 bases. V lost 5 bases to trimming and J lost 5 bases; unmatched junction nucleotides: 5. Looked up from germline, CDR1 is SNHLY and CDR2 is FYNNEI. The CDR3 sequence is 15 residues long. The CDR3 nucleotides read TGTGCCAGCAGTCTCACTAGCGGGGGGGCTGAGACCCAGTACTTC. Translated, it gives CASSLTSGGAETQYF. Based on the CDR3 plus reference TRBV2 and TRBJ2-5, the full variable domain is EPEVTQTPSHQVTQMGQEVILRCVPISNHLYFYWYRQILGQKVEFLVSFYNNEISEKSEIFDDQFSVERPDGSNFTLKIRSTKLEDSAMYFCASSLTSGGAETQYFGPGTRLLVL.

The chain combines TRBV2 with TRBJ2-6; no reliable D call. V was shortened by 8 bases and J by 1 base, with 12 bases between the two germline ends. CDR3 length: 15 residues. Looked up from germline, CDR1 is SNHLY and CDR2 is FYNNEI. CDR3 residues: CASLGRNSGANVLTF. CDR3 DNA sequence: TGTGCCAGCCTTGGCAGAAATTCTGGGGCCAACGTCCTGACTTTC. The whole variable domain, filled in from reference TRBV2 and TRBJ2-6, reads EPEVTQTPSHQVTQMGQEVILRCVPISNHLYFYWYRQILGQKVEFLVSFYNNEISEKSEIFDDQFSVERPDGSNFTLKIRSTKLEDSAMYFCASLGRNSGANVLTFGAGSRLTVL.

The genes are TRBV15 and TRBJ1-2; no definite D call. V was cut by 0 bases and J by 5 bases, with 13 bases left in between. The germline gives CDR1 LNHNV, CDR2 YYDKDF (reference sequence). CDR3 length equals 15 residues. The CDR3 region has the DNA TGTGCCACCAGCAGAGATACGCAAGGGTCATATGGCTACACCTTC. It is translated as CATSRDTQGSYGYTF.

The chain uses TRBV29-1 and TRBJ2-6; TRBD1 aligns across 10 bases. Germline V gene sequence: CDR1 SQVTM, CDR2 ANQGSEA. CDR3 length equals 20 residues. Germline trimming cut 3 bases from V and 1 base from J; bases unmatched to any gene: 15. The CDR3 spells CSVEGSRGQGPMSGANVLTF. CDR3 sequence (DNA): TGCAGCGTTGAGGGGAGTCGGGGACAGGGGCCGATGTCTGGGGCCAACGTCCTGACTTTC.

This chain joins TRBV6-6 and TRBJ1-3; 7 nucleotides align to TRBD1. The germline V gene has CDR1 MNHNY and CDR2 SVGAGI (reference sequence). After removal of 6 bases from V and 4 bases from J, the junction contained 6 bases not matched to a gene. This CDR3 contains 14 residues. CDR3 DNA: TGTGCCAGCAGACAGACAGGGTCCGGAAACACCATATATTTT. Protein product: CASRQTGSGNTIYF.

This clone showed up just once. J is TRBJ1-1 and V is TRBV11-2; no clear D. CDR3 length: 14 amino acids. Trimming removed 3 bases from V and 6 bases from J, with 14 bases in between. Germline V gene sequence: CDR1 SGHAT, CDR2 FQNNGV. CDR3 sequence: CASSFSGGTAEAFF. DNA of the CDR3: TGTGCCAGCAGCTTTTCGGGTGGCACCGCTGAAGCTTTCTTT.

The chain couples TRBV29-1 to TRBJ2-2, with D uncertain. Between the trimmed V and J ends, which lost 4 bases and 1 base, there was a span of 4 bases. Germline CDR1 is SQVTM and CDR2 is ANQGSEA. The CDR3 is made up of 12 amino acids. This CDR3 is CSVGRNTGELFF. For the CDR3, the DNA is TGCAGCGTTGGACGGAACACCGGGGAGCTGTTTTTT.

The genes are TRBV7-8 and TRBJ2-1, with 7 positions matching TRBD2. The CDR3 length is 16 residues. Losses at the gene ends were 0 bases for V and 2 bases for J; bases not matched to a gene: 4. Germline values: CDR1 SGHVS, CDR2 FQNEAQ. CDR3 coding DNA: TGTGCCAGCAGCTTAGCCGGCGGGGGTCCCTACAATGAGCAGTTCTTC. Translation gives CASSLAGGGPYNEQFF.

The genes are TRBV10-2 and TRBJ2-7, with TRBD2 as a possible D gene (5 bases). V shed 4 bases and J shed 4 bases, with 5 bases lying between them. Germline V gives CDR1 WSHSY, CDR2 SAAADI. The CDR3 is 11 residues long. CDR3 sequence reads: CASSAGYEQYV. In DNA, the CDR3 is TGCGCCAGCAGTGCGGGGTACGAGCAGTACGTC.

The rearrangement joins TRBV10-3 to TRBJ2-4; D call uncertain. This CDR3 comprises 16 residues. CDR1 ENHRY and CDR2 SYGVKD come from the germline V gene. Between the trimmed V and J ends, which lost 3 bases and 0 bases, there was a span of 12 bases. CDR3 in amino acids: CAISEGEKLAKNIQYF. DNA for the CDR3: TGTGCCATCAGTGAAGGTGAAAAGCTAGCCAAAAACATTCAGTACTTC.

The chain is built from TRBV14 and TRBJ2-5; a weak D match, TRBD2 (6 bases). The CDR3 consists of 16 residues. Germline values: CDR1 SGHDN, CDR2 FVKESK. V gave up 0 bases and J gave up 2 bases, with 13 bases separating them. CDR3 nucleotides: TGTGCCAGCAGCCAAGATCGGGTTAGCGGACAAGAGACCCAGTACTTC. This gives the protein CASSQDRVSGQETQYF.

The gene calls are TRBV6-5 and TRBJ1-6, with D perhaps TRBD1 (5 bases). The CDR3 consists of 15 residues. Trimming removed 2 bases from V and 6 bases from J, with 11 bases in between. Germline CDR1 MNHEY, CDR2 SVGAGI. The CDR3 DNA follows: TGTGCCAGCAGTTACGGGACGGCCGTTAATTCACCCCTCCACTTT. Protein sequence: CASSYGTAVNSPLHF.

The chain carries TRBV21-1 and TRBJ2-7; the table assigns TRBD1, which was not confirmed against the DNA. TRBV21-1 is marked as a pseudogene. The CDR3 is 15 residues long. CDR3 in amino acids: CASSKGTVDSYEQYV. The CDR3 nucleotides are TGTGCCAGCAGCAAAGGGACAGTGGATTCCTACGAGCAGTACGTC.

The genes are TRBV4-2 and TRBJ2-4; 10 nucleotides align to TRBD1. Germline-derived CDR1 and CDR2 are LGHNA and YNFKEQ. J lost 9 bases, V lost 1 base, and 3 bases had no gene match. The CDR3 runs to 14 residues. CDR3 residues: CASSQGQGAFIQYF. The CDR3 nucleotides are TGTGCCAGCAGCCAAGGACAGGGGGCTTTCATTCAGTACTTC.

The chain couples TRBV21-1 to TRBJ1-5; the table's D call of TRBD1 was not tested on the DNA. TRBV21-1 corresponds to a pseudogene. The CDR3 has 18 amino acids. Here the CDR3 reads CASSTMAAGDRSNQPQHF. The CDR3 DNA follows: TGTGCCAGCAGCACAATGGCGGCAGGGGACCGTAGCAATCAGCCCCAGCATTTT.

The J gene is TRBJ2-2, the V gene TRBV27, with TRBD1 identical over 8 bases. Germline CDR1 MNHEY, CDR2 SMNVEV (reference sequence). With V trimmed by 7 bases and J by 0 bases, 1 base remained unmatched. The CDR3 sequence is 14 residues long. This CDR3 is CASTGQANTGELFF. The DNA for the CDR3 is TGTGCCAGCACGGGACAGGCGAACACCGGGGAGCTGTTTTTT.

The chain uses TRBV13 and TRBJ2-1, with TRBD2 matching over 9 bases. This CDR3 region has 16 residues. Germline loops: CDR1 PRHDT, CDR2 FYEKMQ (reference sequence). V lost 5 bases, J lost 7 bases, and 12 bases stayed unmatched. For the CDR3, the DNA is TGTGCCAGCAGCCACTGGCGGGGGGGCGTAAGGAATGAGCAGTTCTTC. It yields the protein CASSHWRGGVRNEQFF.

DNA of the CDR3: TGTGCCAGCAGGGAGACACATAAAATGAACACTGAAGCTTTCTTT. This sequence encodes CASRETHKMNTEAFF. This chain uses TRBV27 with TRBJ1-1; D is unresolved. The length of the CDR3 is 15 residues. The germline V gene has CDR1 MNHEY and CDR2 SMNVEV (reference sequence). Trimming pared 6 bases from V and 0 bases from J, leaving 14 bases between.

J is TRBJ1-5 and V is TRBV2; D may be TRBD1 (6 bases). From germline, CDR1 is SNHLY and CDR2 FYNNEI. Trimming removed 6 bases at V and 2 bases at J, with 14 bases between. This CDR3 is built from 15 residues. CDR3 sequence: CASRQGTGGNQPQHF. DNA for the CDR3: TGTGCCAGCAGACAGGGAACGGGGGGCAATCAGCCCCAGCATTTT.

This rearrangement joins TRBV5-1 to TRBJ2-3, with TRBD2 identical over 10 bases. Germline CDR1 is SGHRS and CDR2 is YFSETQ. V shed 5 bases and J 5 bases; nucleotides not matched to a gene: 14. The CDR3 consists of 17 residues. CDR3 sequence: CASSPTVSGGQGDTQYF. In DNA, the CDR3 is TGCGCCAGCAGTCCTACCGTTAGCGGGGGGCAGGGAGATACGCAGTATTTT.

The J gene is TRBJ1-2, the V gene TRBV29-1; D gene ambiguous. The germline V gene encodes CDR1 SQVTM and CDR2 ANQGSEA. V was cut by 2 bases and J by 4 bases, with 11 bases left in between. The CDR3 is 13 residues long. The CDR3 sequence is CSVEFGSFYGYTF. CDR3 bases: TGCAGCGTTGAATTTGGGAGCTTCTATGGCTACACCTTC.

The chain links TRBV10-3 to TRBJ2-2; D not resolved. Trimming stripped 11 bases from V and 0 bases from J, with 13 bases between. CDR1 ENHRY and CDR2 SYGVKD come from the germline V gene. The length of the CDR3 is 14 residues. CDR3 bases: TGTGCCGCCACGGTGTCAACGAACACCGGGGAGCTGTTTTTT. Amino acid sequence: CAATVSTNTGELFF.